This record concerns one T cell receptor beta chain sequence. Trimming removed 3 bases at V and 5 bases at J, with 12 bases between. The CDR3 runs to 14 residues. In germline, CDR1 is KGHSH, CDR2 LQKENI. The data are from a study of long-term antiretroviral therapy in people with HIV. It was version v3.0 of the immunoSEQ assay that was run at survey level. Profiling relied on immunoSEQ multiplex PCR, and the TCRdb table lists in-frame clones only, not all of them. The sample contains about 16,000 clones, 60% to 80% of which appear only once. Source: unsorted PBMCs, taken 1.5 years before starting antiretroviral therapy. The clonotype originates from a woman in her forties or fifties with HIV. The rearrangement links TRBV18 to TRBJ2-3; no definite D call. CDR3 nucleotides: TGTGCCAGCTCACCGAAGGGCCGGCTAGATACGCAGTATTTT. Its protein product is CASSPKGRLDTQYF.